This TCR beta chain is from a study of T-cell reconstitution after alpha-beta-depleted transplantation in children. Study-wide findings and caveats: At one year after transplant, newly produced T cells mostly accounted for T-cell counts and diversity. There were some patients whose high TCRbeta diversity at day 60 came from surviving recipient T cells and thymic progenitors.

This clonotype was counted many times. Antigen unknown. V lost 2 bases to trimming and J lost 1 base, with 12 bases between them. CDR3 size: 16 residues. The germline V gene has CDR1 SGHRS and CDR2 YFSETQ. A TCRbeta library incorporating unique molecular identifiers was prepared. Each CDR3 protein gets one entry after TCRdb re-called the PCR reads with MiXCR. In the table there are hundreds of thousands of distinct CDR3 sequences, 10% to 15% of which are singletons. This chain uses TRBV5-1 with TRBJ2-2; no clear D. The source material was PBMCs, sampled before TCRalphabeta/CD19-depleted stem cell transplant. The receptor comes from a girl aged 2-9 years with congenital amegakaryocytic thrombocytopenia, due to receive a stem cell transplant. The CDR3: CASSFAYSENTGELFF. For the CDR3, the DNA is TGCGCCAGCAGCTTTGCCTACTCAGAGAACACCGGGGAGCTGTTTTTT.